Below are 29 T cell receptor beta chains sequenced from a single sample in a study of CD8 T cells in Susac syndrome. Random hexamers were used to reverse transcribe an amount of roughly 0.45 to 1 ug RNA. In TCRdb, the immunoSEQ multiplex PCR reads were re-called with MiXCR into one record per CDR3 protein. The sample shows approximately 130,000 distinct CDR3 sequences, roughly 92% of them seen only once. The sequenced material came from CD4+ T cells from PBMCs. The origin of the receptors is a human donor in good health.

The chain joins TRBV28 to TRBJ2-7; D gene unclear. The germline V and J ends were trimmed by 3 bases and 5 bases, with 5 bases remaining between them. CDR1 MDHEN and CDR2 SYDVKM come from the germline V gene. The CDR3 length is 11 residues. The chain's CDR3 is CASSFQDEQYF. The DNA for the CDR3 is TGTGCCAGCAGTTTCCAGGACGAGCAGTACTTC.

The CDR3 region has the DNA TGTGCCAGCAGCGGACAGTCCTTCAGCTACACCTTC. Residues: CASSGQSFSYTF. The chain has TRBV2 and TRBJ1-2; D is perhaps TRBD1 (6 bases). Trimming took off 6 bases at V and 9 bases at J, with 14 bases between the two ends. The CDR3 has 12 amino acids. Germline V gene data show CDR1 as SNHLY and CDR2 as FYNNEI.

The rearrangement uses TRBV6-5 and TRBJ1-1; D is perhaps TRBD1 (6 bases). CDR1 is MNHEY and CDR2 is SVGAGI in the germline V gene. The CDR3 length is 15 residues. The V end was cut by 0 bases, the J end by 3 bases, with 11 bases between. The CDR3 protein is CASSYSGRGHTEAFF. The CDR3 DNA follows: TGTGCCAGCAGTTACTCAGGCAGGGGCCACACTGAAGCTTTCTTT.

This chain joins TRBV30 and TRBJ1-1, with D possibly TRBD1 on 6 matching bases. CDR3 length equals 12 residues. Germline V lookup: CDR1 GTSNPN, CDR2 SVGIG (reference sequence). The ends were cut back, 5 bases at V and 1 base at J, with 8 bases in the middle. Here the CDR3 DNA reads TGTGCCTGGCGGACAGCGAACACTGAAGCTTTCTTT. It translates to CAWRTANTEAFF.

The chain combines TRBV27 with TRBJ2-1; no firm D call. The CDR3 loop spans 14 amino acids. Trimming left V 3 bases short and J 7 bases short, with 13 bases between. CDR1 and CDR2 (germline): MNHEY, SMNVEV (reference sequence). The CDR3 region has the DNA TGTGCCAGCAGTTTGGGCAGGAGCTGGAATGAGCAGTTCTTC. It yields the protein CASSLGRSWNEQFF.

V gene TRBV6-2 or TRBV6-3 combines with J gene TRBJ2-3, with 8 nucleotides matching TRBD2. CDR1 and CDR2 from the germline V gene are MNHEY and SVGEGT. V gave up 2 bases and J gave up 5 bases; unmatched junction bases: 3. The CDR3 consists of 14 residues. The CDR3 DNA is TGTGCCAGCAGTTACCGGGAGGGCCGAGATACGCAGTATTTT. It specifies CASSYREGRDTQYF.

The chain uses TRBV3-1 and TRBJ1-1; D remains ambiguous. Trimming removed 0 bases at V and 1 base at J, with 6 bases between. Germline loops: CDR1 LGHDT, CDR2 YNNKEL (reference sequence). There are 14 residues in the CDR3. The CDR3 nucleotides are TGTGCCAGCAGCCAAGATATGGCGAACACTGAAGCTTTCTTT. Protein: CASSQDMANTEAFF.

In this sample, this clonotype turned up once. This chain joins TRBV20-1 and TRBJ2-3; 12 nucleotides match TRBD2. Germline loops: CDR1 DFQATT, CDR2 SNEGSKA (reference sequence). The CDR3 covers 11 residues. With 3 bases clipped from V and 12 bases from J, the junction kept 1 base outside the gene matches. The CDR3, as DNA: TGCAGTGCTAGGACTAGCGGGAGCCAGTATTTT. This gives the protein CSARTSGSQYF.

V and J are TRBV3-1 and TRBJ2-3, with 10 bases identical to TRBD2. V dropped 4 bases and J dropped 0; count of bases not matched to a gene: 10. This CDR3 is built from 18 residues. The germline CDR1 and CDR2 sequences are LGHDT and YNNKEL (reference sequence). The CDR3 region is CASSPSPSSGGSTDTQYF. Here the CDR3 DNA reads TGTGCCAGCAGCCCTTCCCCTTCTAGCGGGGGAAGCACAGATACGCAGTATTTT.

The chain joins TRBV2 to TRBJ2-7, with a possible D match to TRBD2 (6 bases). V lost 5 bases and J 1 base, leaving 9 bases between the germline ends. Germline CDR1 reads SNHLY; CDR2 reads FYNNEI. The CDR3 contains 13 residues. CDR3 sequence (DNA): TGTGCCAGCAGTCGGGACTTATCCTACGAGCAGTACTTC. It translates to CASSRDLSYEQYF.

The chain has TRBV6-2 or TRBV6-3 and TRBJ1-6, with 9 bases lining up with TRBD1. The CDR3 covers 15 residues. V trimming: 5 bases; J trimming: 7 bases; junction bases outside the gene matches: 6. Germline values: CDR1 MNHEY, CDR2 SVGEGT. CDR3 DNA: TGTGCCAGCAGTCACGGGGGACAGGGAAATTCACCCCTCCACTTT. This codes for CASSHGGQGNSPLHF.

This clonotype was detected only once. The chain recombines TRBV5-8 with TRBJ2-2, with 9 bases identical to TRBD2. Germline-derived CDR1 and CDR2 are SGHTS and YDEGEE. The CDR3 is made up of 17 amino acids. V lost 0 bases, J lost 1 base, and 4 bases stayed unmatched. The CDR3 DNA reads as TGTGCCAGCAGCTTGGCCTCGACTAGCGGGAACACCGGGGAGCTGTTTTTT. Protein sequence: CASSLASTSGNTGELFF.

This chain uses TRBV7-9 with TRBJ2-5, with D uncertain. Deletions cut 5 bases from V and 5 bases from J, with 15 bases between. The germline gives CDR1 SEHNR, CDR2 FQNEAQ (reference sequence). This CDR3 is built from 14 residues. CDR3 bases: TGTGCCAGCAGCGATACGGTGGTGGGGGAGACCCAGTACTTC. It yields the protein CASSDTVVGETQYF.

This clonotype appeared once. The V call is TRBV7-9, the J call TRBJ2-1, with 7 bases fitting TRBD2. The junction had 9 bases not matched to a gene; V was cut back by 1 base and J by 3 bases. This CDR3 is built from 17 residues. Germline assignment: CDR1 SEHNR and CDR2 FQNEAQ (reference sequence). CDR3: CASSLVVLSGVYNEQFF. The CDR3 DNA reads TGTGCCAGCAGCTTAGTCGTCCTGAGCGGGGTCTACAATGAGCAGTTCTTC.

The rearrangement links TRBV6-1 to TRBJ2-1; 9 nucleotides match TRBD2. Losses at the gene ends were 3 bases for V and 6 bases for J; bases not matched to a gene: 18. The CDR3 is 19 amino acids. Per germline, CDR1 MNHNS and CDR2 SASEGT. CDR3 DNA: TGTGCCAGCAGTGACAATCGTGGAACTAGCGGGTCCCGCATCAATGAGCAGTTCTTC. Translation: CASSDNRGTSGSRINEQFF.

This clonotype was observed a handful of times. The chain carries TRBV11-2 and TRBJ1-2; a weak D match, TRBD1 (5 bases). Trimming pared 6 bases from V and 3 bases from J, leaving 11 bases between. Germline CDR1 and CDR2: SGHAT and FQNNGV. CDR3 size: 13 residues. CDR3 loop: CASRTDSYYGYTF. In DNA form, the CDR3 reads TGTGCCAGCAGGACTGACAGCTACTATGGCTACACCTTC. Complete variable domain (other parts from reference TRBV11-2 and TRBJ1-2): EAGVAQSPRYKIIEKRQSVAFWCNPISGHATLYWYQQILGQGPKLLIQFQNNGVVDDSQLPKDRFSAERLKGVDSTLKIQPAKLEDSAVYLCASRTDSYYGYTFGSGTRLTVV.

CDR3 sequence reads: CASSSVGQGTETQYF. The CDR3 nucleotides are TGTGCCAGCAGTTCCGTGGGACAGGGCACAGAGACCCAGTACTTC. The chain employs TRBV28 and TRBJ2-5; TRBD1 aligns across 9 bases. CDR3 length: 15 residues. The trim removed 4 bases at V and 4 bases at J, leaving 7 bases unmatched. Germline V gene data show CDR1 as MDHEN and CDR2 as SYDVKM.

The V gene is TRBV7-2, the J gene TRBJ2-5, with D unresolved. Trimming removed 5 bases from V and 0 bases from J, with 10 bases in between. The CDR3 loop spans 14 amino acids. From germline, CDR1 is SGHTA and CDR2 FQGNSA. The CDR3 DNA reads TGTGCCAGCAGCCCCTCATCTAACCAAGAGACCCAGTACTTC. This sequence encodes CASSPSSNQETQYF.

The chain uses TRBV7-2 and TRBJ2-3; no reliable D call. CDR1 and CDR2 (germline): SGHTA, FQGNSA. Trimming shortened V by 2 bases and J by 2 bases, and 8 bases separated the two germline ends. The CDR3 sequence is 14 residues long. For the CDR3, the DNA is TGTGCCAGCAGCTTAAGGCGCCCCACAGATACGCAGTATTTT. Protein product: CASSLRRPTDTQYF.

The V and J genes are TRBV29-1 and TRBJ1-2, with 7 positions matching TRBD1. Germline V lookup: CDR1 SQVTM, CDR2 ANQGSEA. J was trimmed by 2 bases and V by 5 bases; bases with no gene match: 2. This CDR3 is 12 amino acids long. CDR3 residues: CSVLQGNYGYTF. The DNA for the CDR3 is TGCAGCGTTCTACAGGGGAACTATGGCTACACCTTC.

The chain recombines TRBV5-6 with TRBJ1-3; no clear D. This CDR3 is built from 11 residues. The ends were cut back, 1 base at V and 7 bases at J, with 3 bases in the middle. CDR1 and CDR2 (germline): SGHDT, YYEEEE. This CDR3 is CASSLSNTIYF. The CDR3 DNA sequence: TGTGCCAGCAGCTTGTCCAACACCATATATTTT.

The V and J genes are TRBV6-2 or TRBV6-3 and TRBJ2-7; 7 bases match TRBD1. The germline gives CDR1 MNHEY, CDR2 SVGEGT. This CDR3 is built from 14 residues. V shed 2 bases, J shed 2 bases, and the junction held 3 bases outside the gene matches. CDR3 sequence reads: CASSYTGTAYEQYF. CDR3 nucleotide sequence: TGTGCCAGCAGTTACACCGGGACAGCCTACGAGCAGTACTTC.

This chain joins TRBV12-3 or TRBV12-4 and TRBJ1-3; D remains unclear. Deletions cut 2 bases from V and 0 bases from J, with 8 bases between. The CDR3 consists of 15 residues. The DNA of the CDR3 is TGTGCCAGCAGTTTACTATGGAGCTCTGGAAACACCATATATTTT. Protein sequence: CASSLLWSSGNTIYF.

CDR3 in amino acids: CASSRGDHEQYF. The DNA of the CDR3 is TGTGCCAGCAGTCGTGGGGACCACGAGCAGTACTTC. This chain connects TRBV7-3 to TRBJ2-7, with D possibly called TRBD1 or TRBD2 (5 bases each). The V gene's germline CDR1 is SGHTA and CDR2 FQGTGA. V lost 6 bases and J 5 bases, leaving 11 bases between the germline ends. The CDR3 covers 12 residues.

The V call is TRBV3-1, the J call TRBJ2-7; D unresolved. V shed 6 bases and J shed 3 bases, with 9 bases lying between them. CDR1 is LGHDT, CDR2 YNNKEL, per germline (reference sequence). The CDR3 is 12 residues long. The CDR3 DNA sequence: TGTGCCAGCAGTCAGTGGAGCTACGAGCAGTACTTC. It translates to CASSQWSYEQYF.

This chain joins TRBV20-1 and TRBJ2-1; TRBD2 agrees at 9 bases. This CDR3 has 13 residues. The germline V gene has CDR1 DFQATT and CDR2 SNEGSKA (reference sequence). Here the CDR3 reads CNWGREGCNEQFF. In DNA, the CDR3 is TGCAATTGGGGGCGGGAGGGTTGCAATGAGCAGTTCTTC.

This CDR3 is CASSPLSETQNNEQFF. The CDR3 nucleotides read TGTGCCAGCTCACCACTTTCCGAGACTCAAAACAATGAGCAGTTCTTC. The rearrangement uses TRBV18 and TRBJ2-1, with unresolved D. Trimming stripped 1 base from V and 5 bases from J, with 15 bases between. The CDR3 length is 16 residues. Germline V gene lookup returns CDR1 KGHSH and CDR2 LQKENI.

DNA of the CDR3: TGTGCCAGCAGTTACGGGACTAGCAGTTCTAGCACAGATACGCAGTATTTT. This codes for CASSYGTSSSSTDTQYF. This chain connects TRBV6-5 to TRBJ2-3; 9 nucleotides match TRBD2. The V gene's germline CDR1 is MNHEY and CDR2 SVGAGI. Trimming at V came to 2 bases and at J to 0 bases, leaving 6 bases not matched to a gene. This CDR3 region has 17 residues.

The V gene is TRBV27, the J gene TRBJ1-2; 7 nucleotides align to TRBD1. This CDR3 comprises 14 residues. After removal of 6 bases from V and 5 bases from J, the junction contained 9 bases not matched to a gene. CDR1 and CDR2 from the germline V gene are MNHEY and SMNVEV (reference sequence). CDR3 protein: CASRVTGSQYGYTF. DNA for the CDR3: TGTGCCAGCAGGGTGACAGGGAGTCAATATGGCTACACCTTC.